This TCR beta chain was captured by sequencing in a study of cytomegalovirus exposure and HLA in healthy donors. Study outcomes and limitations: The dataset shows that most TCR sequences were rare, while some public TCRs occurred in many donors. Altogether, 150 to 200 TCR beta chains were recorded as cytomegalovirus-associated. For presence/absence analyses, sequencing depth was assumed to be roughly uniform across donors. The Asian-associated ancestry cluster reportedly had fewer N-insertions than the approximately 610-donor mean in a later analysis.

This clone was found once. Its antigen is not known. Both 60 Vbeta primers and 13 Jbeta primers went into the PCR. Clones were read by immunoSEQ multiplex PCR, and TCRdb kept only the in-frame ones, dropping some. The data show 200,000 to 250,000 clones, roughly 84% seen once. This CDR3 comprises 15 residues. The junction had 1 base not matched to a gene; V was cut back by 0 bases and J by 2 bases. Germline V gene sequence: CDR1 SGHRS, CDR2 YFSETQ. The sequence was collected from a boy aged 2 to 10 in good health and CMV-seronegative. The sample taken for sequencing was PBMCs. This rearrangement joins TRBV5-1 to TRBJ2-3, with 9 positions matching TRBD1. This chain's CDR3 is CASSLGDRDTDTQYF. In DNA form, the CDR3 reads TGCGCCAGCAGCTTGGGGGACAGGGACACAGATACGCAGTATTTT.